This TCR beta chain derives from a study of OX40 agonist ivuxolimab in advanced cancers. The CDR3 extends over 14 amino acids. Germline assignment: CDR1 SEHNR and CDR2 FQNEAQ (reference sequence). V shed 3 bases and J shed 8 bases, with 14 bases lying between them. A note on this clone: Its target is not known.

Notes on the study in general: There were, on average, more expanded clones in CD8+ T cells than in CD4+.

The repertoire was sequenced with immunoSEQ multiplex PCR; TCRdb's copy has only in-frame clones and lacks some. This sample has about 79,000 clones; around 92% occur once, and the top ten carry roughly 7.4%. With autoimmune disease history or systemic immunosuppression, patients were excluded. This receptor was obtained from an adult with an advanced solid tumor such as melanoma, head and neck, liver or kidney cancer. The chain uses TRBV7-9 and TRBJ1-5; TRBD1 might be the D (6 bases). Sequenced here: CD4+ or CD8+ T cells sorted from blood, sampled in a trial of the OX40 agonist ivuxolimab. CDR3 protein: CASSFGGGREPQHF. The CDR3 bases are TGTGCCAGCAGCTTCGGTGGGGGCCGGGAGCCCCAGCATTTT.